The next 3 T cell receptor beta chains were all read from a single sample in a study of T cells in localized non-small cell lung cancer. The protocol was immunoSEQ multiplex PCR, while the TCRdb copy is restricted to in-frame clones and leaves out a portion. The data show some 610 clones, less than 35% seen once. Sequencing used normal lung tissue next to the tumor, obtained before any cancer treatment. Every receptor here comes from a female donor over 55 with stage II lung adenocarcinoma.

Judged by abundance, this clone is large. CDR3 residues: CASSDRFNEKLFF. The CDR3 DNA is TGTGCCAGTAGTGACAGATTCAATGAAAAACTGTTTTTT. This chain joins TRBV19 and TRBJ1-4, with D tentatively TRBD1 (5 bases). CDR3 length: 13 residues. V was pared by 5 bases and J by 5 bases, with 9 bases between. CDR1 is LNHDA and CDR2 is SQIVND in the germline V gene (reference sequence).

CDR3 loop: CASAEQGTTREQYF. CDR3 in DNA: TGTGCCAGTGCGGAACAGGGGACTACTAGGGAGCAGTACTTC. The V gene is TRBV19, the J gene TRBJ2-7; D may correspond to TRBD1 or TRBD2 (7 bases each). CDR3 length equals 14 residues. Trimming took 8 bases from V and 7 from J, leaving 21 bases between them. The germline V gene encodes CDR1 LNHDA and CDR2 SQIVND (reference sequence).

This clone was seen more than once but under ten times. This chain uses TRBV11-3 with TRBJ2-7; D ambiguous. The ends were cut back, 0 bases at V and 0 bases at J, with 12 bases in the middle. CDR1 is SGHNT, CDR2 YENEEA, per germline. The CDR3 runs to 16 residues. CDR3: CASSLDLRMSSYEQYF. CDR3 sequence (DNA): TGTGCCAGCAGCTTAGATTTGCGGATGAGCTCCTACGAGCAGTACTTC.